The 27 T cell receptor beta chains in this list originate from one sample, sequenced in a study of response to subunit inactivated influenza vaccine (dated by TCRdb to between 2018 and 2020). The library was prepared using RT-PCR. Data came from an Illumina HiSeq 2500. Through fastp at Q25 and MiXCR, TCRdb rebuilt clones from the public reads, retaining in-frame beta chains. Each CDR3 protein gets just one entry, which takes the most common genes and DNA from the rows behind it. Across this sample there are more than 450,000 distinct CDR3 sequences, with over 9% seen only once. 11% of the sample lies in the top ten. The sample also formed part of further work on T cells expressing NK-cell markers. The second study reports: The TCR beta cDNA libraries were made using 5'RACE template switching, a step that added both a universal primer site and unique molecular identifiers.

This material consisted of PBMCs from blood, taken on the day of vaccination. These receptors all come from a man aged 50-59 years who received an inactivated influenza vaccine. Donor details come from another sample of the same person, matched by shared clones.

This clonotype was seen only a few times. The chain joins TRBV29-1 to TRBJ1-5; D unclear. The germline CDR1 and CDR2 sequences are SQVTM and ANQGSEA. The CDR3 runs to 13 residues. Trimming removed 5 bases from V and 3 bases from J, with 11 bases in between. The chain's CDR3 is CSVSIQNNQPQHF. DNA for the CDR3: TGCAGCGTTTCCATTCAGAACAATCAGCCCCAGCATTTT.

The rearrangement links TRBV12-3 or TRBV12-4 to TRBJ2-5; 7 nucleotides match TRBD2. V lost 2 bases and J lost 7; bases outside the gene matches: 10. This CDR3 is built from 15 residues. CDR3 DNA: TGTGCCAGCAGTTTACGGCGCGGGAGCGGAGCGACCCAGTACTTC. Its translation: CASSLRRGSGATQYF.

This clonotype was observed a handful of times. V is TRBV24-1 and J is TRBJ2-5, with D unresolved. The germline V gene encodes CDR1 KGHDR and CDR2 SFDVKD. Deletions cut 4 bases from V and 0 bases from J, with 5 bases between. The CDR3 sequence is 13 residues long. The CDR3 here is CATSEMYQETQYF. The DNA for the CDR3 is TGTGCCACCAGTGAGATGTACCAAGAGACCCAGTACTTC.

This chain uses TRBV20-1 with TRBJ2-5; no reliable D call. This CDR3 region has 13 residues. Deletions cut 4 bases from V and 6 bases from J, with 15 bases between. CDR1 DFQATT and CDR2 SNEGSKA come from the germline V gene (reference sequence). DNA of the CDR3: TGCAGTGCTATATTCGGCCAGACAAAGACCCAGTACTTC. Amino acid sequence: CSAIFGQTKTQYF.

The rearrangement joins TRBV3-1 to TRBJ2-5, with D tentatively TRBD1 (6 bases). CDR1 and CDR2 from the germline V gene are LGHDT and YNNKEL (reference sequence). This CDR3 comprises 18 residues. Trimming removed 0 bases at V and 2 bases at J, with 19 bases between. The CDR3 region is CASSQDTLRGLSQETQYF. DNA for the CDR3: TGTGCCAGCAGCCAAGATACGCTCAGGGGCCTGTCTCAAGAGACCCAGTACTTC.

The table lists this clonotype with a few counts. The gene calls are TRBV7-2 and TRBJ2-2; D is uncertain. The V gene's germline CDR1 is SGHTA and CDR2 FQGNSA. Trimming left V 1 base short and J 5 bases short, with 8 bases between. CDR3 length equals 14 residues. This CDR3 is CASSLGGWTGELFF. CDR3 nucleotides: TGTGCCAGCAGCTTAGGGGGATGGACCGGGGAGCTGTTTTTT.

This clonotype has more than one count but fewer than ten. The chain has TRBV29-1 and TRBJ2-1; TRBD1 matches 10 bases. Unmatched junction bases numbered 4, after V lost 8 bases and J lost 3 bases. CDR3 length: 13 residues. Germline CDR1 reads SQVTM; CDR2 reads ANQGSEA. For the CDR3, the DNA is TGCAGCTGGACAGGGGGGCTCTACAATGAGCAGTTCTTC. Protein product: CSWTGGLYNEQFF.

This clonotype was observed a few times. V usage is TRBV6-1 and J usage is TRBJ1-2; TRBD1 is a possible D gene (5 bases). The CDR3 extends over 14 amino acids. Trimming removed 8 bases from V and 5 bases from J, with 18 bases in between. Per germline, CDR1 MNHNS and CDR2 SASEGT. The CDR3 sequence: CASAWLGGGYGYTF. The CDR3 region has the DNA TGTGCCAGCGCCTGGTTGGGGGGAGGTTATGGCTACACCTTC.

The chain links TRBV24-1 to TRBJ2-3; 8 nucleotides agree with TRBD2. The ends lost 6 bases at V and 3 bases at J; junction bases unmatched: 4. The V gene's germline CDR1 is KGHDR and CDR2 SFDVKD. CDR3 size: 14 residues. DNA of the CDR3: TGTGCCACCAGTCTCAGCGGGAGAACAGATACGCAGTATTTT. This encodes CATSLSGRTDTQYF.

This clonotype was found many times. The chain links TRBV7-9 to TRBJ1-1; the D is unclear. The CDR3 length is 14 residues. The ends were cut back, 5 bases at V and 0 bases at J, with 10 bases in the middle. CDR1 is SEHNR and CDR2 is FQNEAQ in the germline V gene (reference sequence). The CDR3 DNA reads TGTGCCAGCAGCCCCCGGGTCTTGAACACTGAAGCTTTCTTT. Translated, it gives CASSPRVLNTEAFF.

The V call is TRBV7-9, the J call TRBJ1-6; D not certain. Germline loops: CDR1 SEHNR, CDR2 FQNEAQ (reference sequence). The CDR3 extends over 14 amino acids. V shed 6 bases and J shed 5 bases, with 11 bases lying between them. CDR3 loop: CASRRGVDNSPLHF. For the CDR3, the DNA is TGTGCCAGCAGACGCGGGGTCGATAATTCACCCCTCCACTTT.

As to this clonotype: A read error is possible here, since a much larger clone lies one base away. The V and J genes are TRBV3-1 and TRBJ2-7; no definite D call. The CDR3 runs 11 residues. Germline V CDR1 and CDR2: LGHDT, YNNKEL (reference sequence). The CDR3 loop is CAISQVNEQYF. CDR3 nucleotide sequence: TGTGCCATCAGCCAAGTAAACGAGCAGTACTTC.

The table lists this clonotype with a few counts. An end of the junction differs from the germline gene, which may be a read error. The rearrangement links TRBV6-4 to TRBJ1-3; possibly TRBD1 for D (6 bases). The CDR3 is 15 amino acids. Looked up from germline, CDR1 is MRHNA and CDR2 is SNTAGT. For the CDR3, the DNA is TGTGCCAGCAGGGACTTTACAGGGATTGGAAACACCATATATTTT. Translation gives CASRDFTGIGNTIYF.

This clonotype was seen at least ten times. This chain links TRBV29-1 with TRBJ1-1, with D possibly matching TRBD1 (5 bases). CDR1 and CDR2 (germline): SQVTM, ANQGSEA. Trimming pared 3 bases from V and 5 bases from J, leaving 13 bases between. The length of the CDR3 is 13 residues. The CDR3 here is CSVEGNRQTEAFF. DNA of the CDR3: TGCAGCGTTGAGGGGAACAGGCAAACTGAAGCTTTCTTT.

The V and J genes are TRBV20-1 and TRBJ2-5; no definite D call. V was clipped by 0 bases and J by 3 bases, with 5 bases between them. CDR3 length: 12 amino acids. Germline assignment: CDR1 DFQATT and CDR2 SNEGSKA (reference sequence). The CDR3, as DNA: TGCAGTGCTAGAGATCCCGAAGAGACCCAGTACTTC. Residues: CSARDPEETQYF.

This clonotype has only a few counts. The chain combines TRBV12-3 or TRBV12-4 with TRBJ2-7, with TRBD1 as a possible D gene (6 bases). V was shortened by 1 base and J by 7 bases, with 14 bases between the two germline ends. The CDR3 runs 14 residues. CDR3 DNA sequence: TGTGCCAGCAGTTTAGGCCAGGGGAGTTTGGAGCAGTACTTC. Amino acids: CASSLGQGSLEQYF.

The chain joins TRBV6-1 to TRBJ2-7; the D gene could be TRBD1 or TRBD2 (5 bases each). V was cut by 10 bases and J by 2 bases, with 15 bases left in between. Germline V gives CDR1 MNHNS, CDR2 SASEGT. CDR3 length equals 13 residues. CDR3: CAIGKGPAYEQYF. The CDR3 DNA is TGTGCCATCGGGAAGGGACCTGCCTACGAGCAGTACTTC.

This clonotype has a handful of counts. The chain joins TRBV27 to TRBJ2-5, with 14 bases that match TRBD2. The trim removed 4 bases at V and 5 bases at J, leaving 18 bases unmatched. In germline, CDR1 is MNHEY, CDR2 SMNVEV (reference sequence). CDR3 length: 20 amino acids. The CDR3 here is CASSSGGTSGRNRPRETQYF. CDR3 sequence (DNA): TGTGCCAGCAGTTCCGGGGGGACTAGCGGGAGAAATCGTCCAAGGGAGACCCAGTACTTC.

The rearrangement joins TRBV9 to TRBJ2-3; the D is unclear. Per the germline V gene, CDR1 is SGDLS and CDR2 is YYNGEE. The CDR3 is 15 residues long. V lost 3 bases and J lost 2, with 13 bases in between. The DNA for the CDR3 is TGTGCCAGCAGCGCCAGACAAGATGCCACAGATACGCAGTATTTT. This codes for CASSARQDATDTQYF.

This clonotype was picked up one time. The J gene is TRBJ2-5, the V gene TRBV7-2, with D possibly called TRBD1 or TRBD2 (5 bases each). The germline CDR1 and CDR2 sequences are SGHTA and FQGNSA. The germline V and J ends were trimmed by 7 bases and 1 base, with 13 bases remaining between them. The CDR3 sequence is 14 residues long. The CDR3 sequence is CASTFNGAQETQYF. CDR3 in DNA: TGTGCCAGCACCTTCAACGGGGCCCAAGAGACCCAGTACTTC.

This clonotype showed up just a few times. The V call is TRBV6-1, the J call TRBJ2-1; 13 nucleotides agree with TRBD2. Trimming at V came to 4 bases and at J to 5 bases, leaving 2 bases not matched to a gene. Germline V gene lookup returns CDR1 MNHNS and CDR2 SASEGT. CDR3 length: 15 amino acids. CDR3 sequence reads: CASSGGTSGNNEQFF. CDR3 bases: TGTGCCAGCAGTGGAGGGACTAGCGGGAACAATGAGCAGTTCTTC.

In DNA form, the CDR3 reads TGTGCCAGCAGCATATTCCCTAGCGGGAGGGGCTACAATGAGCAGTTCTTC. This encodes CASSIFPSGRGYNEQFF. This sequence joins TRBV7-8 and TRBJ2-1, with 12 bases lining up with TRBD2. Germline V gives CDR1 SGHVS, CDR2 FQNEAQ. V shed 5 bases, J shed 3 bases, and the junction held 8 bases outside the gene matches. The CDR3 runs to 17 residues.

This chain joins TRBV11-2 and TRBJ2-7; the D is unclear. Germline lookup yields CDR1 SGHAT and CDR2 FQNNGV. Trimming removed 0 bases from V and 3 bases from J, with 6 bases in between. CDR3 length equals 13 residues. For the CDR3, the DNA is TGTGCCAGCAGCTTAGAACCGGTCTACGAGCAGTACTTC. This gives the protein CASSLEPVYEQYF.

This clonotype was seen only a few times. CDR3: CATSDATGGGYGYTF. DNA of the CDR3: TGTGCCACCAGTGATGCTACCGGCGGGGGATATGGCTACACCTTC. The chain has TRBV24-1 and TRBJ1-2, with a tentative D call TRBD1 (5 bases). V lost 3 bases and J lost 5, with 15 bases in between. CDR1 and CDR2 (germline): KGHDR, SFDVKD. The CDR3 covers 15 residues.

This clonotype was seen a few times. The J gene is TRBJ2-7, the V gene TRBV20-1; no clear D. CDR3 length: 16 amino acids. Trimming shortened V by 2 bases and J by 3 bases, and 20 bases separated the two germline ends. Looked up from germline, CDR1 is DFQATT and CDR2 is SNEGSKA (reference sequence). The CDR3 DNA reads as TGCAGTGCTAGACCAACCCGACTCCGTCAGCGCTACGAGCAGTACTTC. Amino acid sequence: CSARPTRLRQRYEQYF.

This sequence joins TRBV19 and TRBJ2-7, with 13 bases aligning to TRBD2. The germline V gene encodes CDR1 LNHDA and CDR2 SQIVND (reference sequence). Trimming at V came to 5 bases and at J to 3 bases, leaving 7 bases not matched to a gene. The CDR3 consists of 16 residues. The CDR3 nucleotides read TGTGCCAGTAGTGGAGGACTAGCGGGAGCCTTCTACGAGCAGTACTTC. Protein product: CASSGGLAGAFYEQYF. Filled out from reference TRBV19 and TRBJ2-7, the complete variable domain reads DGGITQSPKYLFRKEGQNVTLSCEQNLNHDAMYWYRQDPGQGLRLIYYSQIVNDFQKGDIAEGYSVSREKKESFPLTVTSAQKNPTAFYLCASSGGLAGAFYEQYFGPGTRLTVT.

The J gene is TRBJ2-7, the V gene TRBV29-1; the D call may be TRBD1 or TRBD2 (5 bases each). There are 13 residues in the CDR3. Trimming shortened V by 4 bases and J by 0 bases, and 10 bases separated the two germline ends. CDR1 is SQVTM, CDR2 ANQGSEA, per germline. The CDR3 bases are TGCAGCGTTGCCCGGGACCACTCCTACGAGCAGTACTTC. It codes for CSVARDHSYEQYF.